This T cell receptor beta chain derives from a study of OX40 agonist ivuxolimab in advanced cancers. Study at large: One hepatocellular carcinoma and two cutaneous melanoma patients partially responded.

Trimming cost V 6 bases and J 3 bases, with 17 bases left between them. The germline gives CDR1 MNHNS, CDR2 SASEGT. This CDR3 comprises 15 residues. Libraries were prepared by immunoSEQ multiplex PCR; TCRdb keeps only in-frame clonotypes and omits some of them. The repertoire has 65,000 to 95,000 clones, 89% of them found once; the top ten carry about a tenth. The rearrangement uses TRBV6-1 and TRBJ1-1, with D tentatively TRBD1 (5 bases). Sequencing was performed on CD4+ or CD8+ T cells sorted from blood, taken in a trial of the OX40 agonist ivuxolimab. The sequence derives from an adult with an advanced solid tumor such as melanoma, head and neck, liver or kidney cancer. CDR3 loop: CASRTPGPWDTEAFF. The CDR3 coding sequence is TGTGCCAGCAGGACTCCGGGACCCTGGGACACTGAAGCTTTCTTT.